Below are 7 T cell receptor beta chains sequenced from a single sample in a study of T-cell reconstitution after alpha-beta-depleted transplantation in children. As it was prepared, the TCRbeta library received unique molecular identifiers. TCRdb reprocessed the PCR reads with MiXCR, giving one entry per CDR3 protein. The sample includes about 980,000 distinct CDR3 sequences, about 31% of them seen just once. Sample: PBMCs, mostly from graft donor cells, taken 360 days after TCRalphabeta/CD19-depleted stem cell transplant. The receptor set was obtained from a boy under two years old who had a stem cell transplant for SCID, so the T cells may come from the graft donor.

The chain carries TRBV12-3 or TRBV12-4 and TRBJ1-4; 7 nucleotides align to TRBD1. This CDR3 has 15 residues. V shed 6 bases and J 0 bases; nucleotides not matched to a gene: 4. CDR3: CASRTGVTTNEKLFF. The CDR3 coding sequence is TGTGCCAGCAGAACAGGGGTCACAACTAATGAAAAACTGTTTTTT.

This clonotype came up a few times. This chain connects TRBV6-1 to TRBJ2-1, with D possibly being TRBD1 or TRBD2 (6 bases each). Germline V gene data show CDR1 as MNHNS and CDR2 as SASEGT. V lost 5 bases, J lost 7 bases, and 24 bases lay in between. The CDR3 spans 17 residues. CDR3 protein: CASSPQGAGTLGNEQFF. The CDR3 coding sequence is TGTGCCAGCAGTCCACAGGGCGCGGGAACTCTAGGTAATGAGCAGTTCTTC.

The chain recombines TRBV9 with TRBJ2-7, with 7 bases fitting TRBD1. The CDR3 has 16 residues. Trimming cost V 4 bases and J 2 bases; bases outside gene matches: 12. Germline CDR1 is SGDLS and CDR2 is YYNGEE. The CDR3 nucleotides are TGTGCCAGCAGCTACGGGGACAGCAAGCAGCCCTACGAGCAGTACTTC. Translated, it gives CASSYGDSKQPYEQYF.

The V gene is TRBV20-1, the J gene TRBJ1-2; D gene unclear. The germline V gene encodes CDR1 DFQATT and CDR2 SNEGSKA (reference sequence). The CDR3 is 14 amino acids. Trimming shortened V by 3 bases and J by 2 bases, and 13 bases separated the two germline ends. CDR3 residues: CSASVGKANYGYTF. The CDR3 DNA is TGCAGTGCTAGTGTGGGGAAGGCGAACTATGGCTACACCTTC.

The chain is built from TRBV7-2 and TRBJ2-1; weak D call: TRBD2 (5 bases). The CDR3 is made up of 16 amino acids. The V and J ends lost 5 bases and 0 bases respectively, with 14 bases between them. Germline loops: CDR1 SGHTA, CDR2 FQGNSA. This chain's CDR3 is CASSARTGISYNEQFF. CDR3 DNA sequence: TGTGCCAGCAGCGCACGCACCGGGATCTCCTACAATGAGCAGTTCTTC.

This chain connects TRBV20-1 to TRBJ2-5, with D perhaps TRBD1 (5 bases). V lost 6 bases and J 4 bases, leaving 12 bases between the germline ends. The CDR3 covers 12 residues. Per germline, CDR1 DFQATT and CDR2 SNEGSKA (reference sequence). The CDR3 DNA follows: TGCAGTGCCTGGGGCGTGGGAGAGACCCAGTACTTC. Translation gives CSAWGVGETQYF.

This chain links TRBV30 with TRBJ2-7; either TRBD1 or TRBD2 may fit D (5 bases each). V lost 0 bases, J lost 0 bases, and 6 bases lay in between. The CDR3 covers 13 residues. In germline, CDR1 is GTSNPN, CDR2 SVGIG (reference sequence). The CDR3 sequence: CAWSVGDSYEQYF. In nucleotides, the CDR3 is TGTGCCTGGAGTGTGGGGGACTCCTACGAGCAGTACTTC.